This T cell receptor (beta chain) was sequenced in a study of neurological immune-mediated disorders. This clonotype was counted at least ten times. The cDNA was generated by 5'RACE with 10-nucleotide random UMIs. In each sequencing run, over 160 million TCR-beta sequences were generated from 15-18 subjects. One entry per CDR3 protein, called by TCRdb with MiXCR from the 5' RACE reads. The profile covers 18,000 or so distinct CDR3 sequences, with over 8.5% appearing a single time and 29% taken by the ten largest. This clonotype originated in a woman between 45 and 60 years old in good health. Material for sequencing was CD8+ T cells from blood.

The chain's CDR3 is CASSPERGFGTEAFF. The CDR3 bases are TGCGCCAGCAGCCCGGAGCGGGGGTTTGGCACTGAAGCTTTCTTT. This rearrangement joins TRBV5-1 to TRBJ1-1, with D possibly being TRBD1 (5 bases). The length of the CDR3 is 15 residues. Germline V lookup: CDR1 SGHRS, CDR2 YFSETQ. The ends were cut back, 4 bases at V and 4 bases at J, with 17 bases in the middle.